These T cell receptor beta chains were read from a single sample in a study of T cells in Graves' hyperthyroidism and ophthalmopathy. Via MiXCR, TCRdb re-called the multiplex PCR reads, giving one row per CDR3 protein. The data hold hundreds of thousands of distinct CDR3 sequences, with 14% observed a single time. Material: blood. The receptors stem from a woman between 18 and 29 years old with Graves' hyperthyroidism. Both conserved end residues are part of each CDR3. Each record gives: clone size, J gene, V gene, D gene, CDR3 DNA, CDR3 protein. D genes are given only for firm matches. Clone size is shown for a subset of rows, as once, few, many or a class of expanded clone.

clone_size: few
j_call: TRBJ1-5
v_call: TRBV27
d_call: NA
cdr3_nt: TGTGCCAGCAGTTTATCGTACAACAACAATCAGCCCCAGCATTTT
cdr3_aa: CASSLSYNNNQPQHF

clone_size: NA
j_call: TRBJ2-7
v_call: TRBV7-8
d_call: TRBD2
cdr3_nt: TGTGCCAGCAGCTTACCCAGCGGGAAGGTCTACGAGCAGTACTTC
cdr3_aa: CASSLPSGKVYEQYF

clone_size: few
j_call: TRBJ2-2
v_call: TRBV10-2
d_call: NA
cdr3_nt: TGCGCCAGCAGGGCGTCAGTTTCGAACACCGGGGAGCTGTTTTTT
cdr3_aa: CASRASVSNTGELFF

clone_size: many
j_call: TRBJ2-1
v_call: TRBV2
d_call: NA
cdr3_nt: TGTGCCAGCAGGGTGAGGCAGGGGTACGATGAGCAGTTCTTC
cdr3_aa: CASRVRQGYDEQFF

clone_size: many
j_call: TRBJ2-1
v_call: TRBV28
d_call: TRBD2
cdr3_nt: TGTGCCAGCAGTCCGGGGGGGATCTACAATGAGCAGTTCTTC
cdr3_aa: CASSPGGIYNEQFF

clone_size: many
j_call: TRBJ2-7
v_call: TRBV20-1
d_call: NA
cdr3_nt: TGCAGTGCTAGAGATTTCAGCTCCTACGAGCAGTACTTC
cdr3_aa: CSARDFSSYEQYF

clone_size: many
j_call: TRBJ2-5
v_call: TRBV6-1
d_call: NA
cdr3_nt: TGTGCCAGCAGTACCTTGACTACACAAGAGACCCAGTACTTC
cdr3_aa: CASSTLTTQETQYF

clone_size: NA
j_call: TRBJ2-5
v_call: TRBV18
d_call: NA
cdr3_nt: TGTGCCAGCTCACGGTTGAAAGCTTCGGAGACCCAGTACTTC
cdr3_aa: CASSRLKASETQYF

clone_size: NA
j_call: TRBJ2-7
v_call: TRBV7-9
d_call: TRBD1
cdr3_nt: TGTGCCAGCAGCTTATTGACAGGGACCTACGGGGAGCAGTACTTC
cdr3_aa: CASSLLTGTYGEQYF

clone_size: many
j_call: TRBJ2-7
v_call: TRBV6-1
d_call: NA
cdr3_nt: TGTGCCAGCAGAACCCCGGGACAAACCTACGAGCAGTACTTC
cdr3_aa: CASRTPGQTYEQYF

clone_size: many
j_call: TRBJ2-2
v_call: TRBV28
d_call: NA
cdr3_nt: TGTGCCAGCAGTACCGCCGGGACAAGGGGCACCGGGGAGCTGTTTTTT
cdr3_aa: CASSTAGTRGTGELFF

clone_size: NA
j_call: TRBJ2-1
v_call: TRBV20-1
d_call: NA
cdr3_nt: TGCAGTGCCCATAGCGGTCCCGGGGACAATGAGCAGTTCTTC
cdr3_aa: CSAHSGPGDNEQFF